This T cell receptor beta chain was captured in a study of shared clonotypes between healthy human individuals. Whole-study results and caveats: Of the naive CD4 clonotypes, 4% to 5% were shared across four donors. Larger estimated richness was generally seen in naive subsets than in memory subsets.

This clone was detected only once. Its antigen is currently unknown. Deletions cut 6 bases from V and 3 bases from J, with 21 bases between. The germline V gene has CDR1 MGHDK and CDR2 SYGVNS. This CDR3 has 16 amino acids. In replicate PCRs of sorted subsets, approximately 200 ng DNA, approximately 30,000 T cell genomes, was used. TCRdb's table, derived via immunoSEQ multiplex PCR, lists solely in-frame clones and lacks some. The top ten clones hold about 22% of a sample with 110,000 or so clones, under 70% of them seen once. The chain combines TRBV25-1 with TRBJ2-7; D is possibly TRBD1 (6 bases). The receptor comes from a woman aged 25 to 39 in good health. Sequences were obtained from memory CD8+ T cells sorted from blood. The sample's subset: CD45RO+ cells pooled with CCR7-negative TemRA cells. CDR3: CASSRVTGTHDYEQYF. CDR3 DNA sequence: TGTGCCAGCAGCAGAGTTACCGGGACACACGACTACGAGCAGTACTTC.